The rows below give T cell receptor beta chains drawn from one sample of a study of neurological immune-mediated disorders. TCRdb itself ran the 5' RACE reads through MiXCR, one entry per CDR3 protein. The data show around 71,000 distinct CDR3 sequences, about an eighth seen once. Material for sequencing was PBMCs. These receptors were collected from a female donor with HTLV-1-associated myelopathy (HAM/TSP). Each CDR3 is given with its conserved first and last residue.

>TRBV20-1
CSAPRTGADTQYF
>TRBV27
CASSFSGKRNYGYTF
>TRBV5-1
CASSLASGGTDTQYF
>TRBV20-1
CSAESPYSGANVLTF
>TRBV4-2
CASSQGTSGGSSYEQYF
>TRBV10-3
CAISGTGTSGTNEQFF
>TRBV25-1
CASSGHRVNYEQYF
>TRBV24-1
CATSDLSRETQYF
>TRBV12-3/TRBV12-4
CANSFGTGVNQTQHF
>TRBV20-1
CSAREGLALYEQYF
>TRBV5-1
CASSLEVGTDTQYF
>TRBV15
CATSRDPTVGLETQYF
>TRBV5-1
CASRSDRGPYNGQFF
>TRBV11-2
CASSLVGPRGRGGQVPYEQYF
>TRBV28
CASKKTWETQYF
>TRBV27
CASSLSVGRLQETQYF
>TRBV12-3/TRBV12-4
CASSLRDRGDAYEQYF
>TRBV5-1
CASSSQTGPYGYTF
>TRBV9
CASSVASGVGEQYF
>TRBV7-9
CASSSQGVYLPDTQYF
>TRBV7-9
CASSRTGRGTGELFF
>TRBV10-3
CAISPSGDRGWQYF
>TRBV7-2
CASSATPGTEAFF
>TRBV7-9
CASSHGENTIYF
>TRBV7-9
CASSGMRATGELFF
>TRBV25-1
CASSPPGDPLNTEAFF
>TRBV12-3/TRBV12-4
CASRVGTSGLTDTQYF
>TRBV29-1
CSVAGGGALKDEQFF
>TRBV14
CASSPQFNTEAFF
>TRBV5-1
CASRGSEGSRAFF
>TRBV4-1
CASSQGGQGVSKNIQYF
>TRBV7-8
CASSLGTGVAKNIQYF
>TRBV12-3/TRBV12-4
CASSLRAGRAKNIQYF
>TRBV5-1
CASSSGQGEKKVFF
>TRBV29-1
CSVGVLLDGYTF
>TRBV9
CASSVHSGASYNEQFF
>TRBV4-2
CASGFGFKQETQYF
>TRBV4-1
CASSSGRARTGRSNQPQHF
>TRBV24-1
CATSVPGQRTLQETQYF
>TRBV5-1
CASSLTGKSEKLFF
>TRBV24-1
CATSDPKDRAGTQYF
>TRBV20-1
CSAPDRGETQYF